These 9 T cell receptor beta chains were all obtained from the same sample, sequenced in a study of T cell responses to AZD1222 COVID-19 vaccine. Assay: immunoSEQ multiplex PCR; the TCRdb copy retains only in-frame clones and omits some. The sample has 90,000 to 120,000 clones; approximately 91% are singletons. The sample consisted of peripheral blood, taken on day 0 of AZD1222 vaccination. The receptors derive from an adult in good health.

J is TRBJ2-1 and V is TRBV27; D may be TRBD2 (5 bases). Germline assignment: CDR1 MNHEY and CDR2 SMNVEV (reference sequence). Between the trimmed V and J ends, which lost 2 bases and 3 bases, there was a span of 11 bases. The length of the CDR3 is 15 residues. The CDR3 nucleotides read TGTGCCAGCAGTTTAGTTAGTGGGAGCTACAATGAGCAGTTCTTC. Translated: CASSLVSGSYNEQFF.

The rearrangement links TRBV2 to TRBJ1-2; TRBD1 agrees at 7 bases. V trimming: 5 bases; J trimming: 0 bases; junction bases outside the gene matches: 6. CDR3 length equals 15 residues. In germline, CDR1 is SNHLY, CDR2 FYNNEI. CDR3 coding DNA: TGTGCCAGCAGTTGGGACAGTCTAGCTAACTATGGCTACACCTTC. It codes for CASSWDSLANYGYTF.

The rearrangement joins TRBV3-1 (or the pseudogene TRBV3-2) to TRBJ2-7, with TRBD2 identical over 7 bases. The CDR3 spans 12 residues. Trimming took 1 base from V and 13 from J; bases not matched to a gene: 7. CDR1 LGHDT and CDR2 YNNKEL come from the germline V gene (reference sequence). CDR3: CASSQATGGPYF. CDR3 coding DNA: TGTGCCAGCAGCCAAGCCACGGGGGGACCATACTTC.

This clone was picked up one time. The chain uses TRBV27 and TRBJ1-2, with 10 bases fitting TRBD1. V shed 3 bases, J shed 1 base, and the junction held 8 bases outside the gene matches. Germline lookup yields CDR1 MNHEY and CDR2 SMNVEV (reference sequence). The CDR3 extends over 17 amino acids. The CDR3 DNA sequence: TGTGCCAGCAGTTTCCGAAGGACAGGGGGAAATAACTATGGCTACACCTTC. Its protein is CASSFRRTGGNNYGYTF.

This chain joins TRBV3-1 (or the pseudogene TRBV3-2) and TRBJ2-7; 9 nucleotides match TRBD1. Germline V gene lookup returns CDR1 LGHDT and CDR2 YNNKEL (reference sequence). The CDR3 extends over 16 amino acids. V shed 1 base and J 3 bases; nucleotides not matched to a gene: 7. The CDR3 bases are TGTGCCAGCAGCCAAGCCGCACAGGGGGCTAGCTACGAGCAGTACTTC. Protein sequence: CASSQAAQGASYEQYF.

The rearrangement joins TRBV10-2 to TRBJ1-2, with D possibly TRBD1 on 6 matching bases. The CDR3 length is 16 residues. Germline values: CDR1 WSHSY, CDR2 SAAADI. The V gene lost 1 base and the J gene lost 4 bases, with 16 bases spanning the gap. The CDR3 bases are TGCGCCAGCAGTGAGTTCTACAGGGACGGTCGCTATGGCTACACCTTC. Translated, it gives CASSEFYRDGRYGYTF.

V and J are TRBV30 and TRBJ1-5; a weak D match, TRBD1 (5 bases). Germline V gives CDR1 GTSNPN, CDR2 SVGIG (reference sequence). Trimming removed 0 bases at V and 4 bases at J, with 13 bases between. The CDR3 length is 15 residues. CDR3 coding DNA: TGTGCCTGGAGTGTATCTAGCTCAGGGAATCAGCCCCAGCATTTT. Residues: CAWSVSSSGNQPQHF.

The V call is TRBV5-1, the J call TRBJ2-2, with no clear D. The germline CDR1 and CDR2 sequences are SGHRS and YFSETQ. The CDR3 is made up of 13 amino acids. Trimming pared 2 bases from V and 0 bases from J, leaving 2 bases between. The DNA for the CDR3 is TGCGCCAGCAGCTTTCCGAACACCGGGGAGCTGTTTTTT. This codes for CASSFPNTGELFF.

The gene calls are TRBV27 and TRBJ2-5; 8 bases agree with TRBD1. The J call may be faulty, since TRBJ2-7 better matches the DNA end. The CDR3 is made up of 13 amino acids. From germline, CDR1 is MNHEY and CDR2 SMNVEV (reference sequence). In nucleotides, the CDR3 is TGTGCCAGCAGTTTAAACAGGGGGTACGAGCAGTACTTC. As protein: CASSLNRGYEQYF.